One and the same sample provided the 26 T cell receptor beta chains below, sequenced in a study of beta chain features in type 1 diabetes. Since all of the isolated RNA was reverse transcribed, expressed TCRB transcripts were what got sequenced. Produced via immunoSEQ multiplex PCR; TCRdb's table is partial and in-frame only. Among about 900,000 clones listed, about a sixth were seen once. What was sequenced was naive CD4+ T cells from blood. The receptors stem from a woman aged 18-29 years in good health.

The genes are TRBV7-9 and TRBJ2-7; 12 bases line up with TRBD1. Germline V gives CDR1 SEHNR, CDR2 FQNEAQ (reference sequence). The CDR3 totals 16 residues. With V trimmed by 5 bases and J by 6 bases, 11 bases remained unmatched. The CDR3 coding sequence is TGTGCCAGCAGCCACCTCGGGGGACAGGGGGCAGGCGAGCAGTACTTC. The encoded protein is CASSHLGGQGAGEQYF.

The rearrangement links TRBV18 to TRBJ2-7; TRBD1 matches at 7 bases. The CDR3 runs 14 residues. V lost 6 bases, J lost 2 bases, and 7 bases stayed unmatched. Looked up from germline, CDR1 is KGHSH and CDR2 is LQKENI. In DNA, the CDR3 is TGTGCCAGCTCGTCCACCGGGACAGCCTACGAGCAGTACTTC. Translated, it gives CASSSTGTAYEQYF.

The gene calls are TRBV7-9 and TRBJ1-4; no clear D. Germline-derived CDR1 and CDR2 are SEHNR and FQNEAQ (reference sequence). The CDR3 totals 12 residues. Between the trimmed V and J ends, which lost 3 bases and 6 bases, there was a span of 5 bases. The CDR3, as DNA: TGTGCCAGCAGCTTGGGTGATGAAAAACTGTTTTTT. Its protein product is CASSLGDEKLFF.

The V and J genes are TRBV11-2 and TRBJ2-3; D is tentatively TRBD1 or TRBD2 (5 bases each). The germline CDR1 and CDR2 sequences are SGHAT and FQNNGV. V dropped 2 bases and J dropped 4 bases, with 13 bases sitting between them. This CDR3 contains 15 residues. CDR3 amino acids: CASSLSAQGPDTQYF. In DNA, the CDR3 is TGTGCCAGCAGCTTAAGTGCCCAGGGACCAGATACGCAGTATTTT.

This clone turned up a few times. The rearrangement uses TRBV7-9 and TRBJ2-7; maybe TRBD2 (6 bases). CDR1 SEHNR and CDR2 FQNEAQ come from the germline V gene (reference sequence). V dropped 1 base and J dropped 1 base, with 11 bases sitting between them. The CDR3 totals 15 residues. The CDR3 reads CASSLVGRGSYEQYF. The CDR3 DNA follows: TGTGCCAGCAGCTTAGTAGGACGGGGGTCCTACGAGCAGTACTTC.

The V call is TRBV7-3, the J call TRBJ2-2; D possibly uses TRBD1 or TRBD2 (5 bases each). CDR3 length: 15 residues. CDR1 is SGHTA and CDR2 is FQGTGA in the germline V gene. Deletions cut 3 bases from V and 2 bases from J, with 10 bases between. CDR3 sequence (DNA): TGTGCCAGCAGCTTGGGACGGCTTAACACCGGGGAGCTGTTTTTT. Translating gives CASSLGRLNTGELFF.

The chain links TRBV18 to TRBJ2-5; D unclear. Judging by the DNA end, TRBJ2-7 fits better; the J call may be wrong. The CDR3 is 12 amino acids. From germline, CDR1 is KGHSH and CDR2 LQKENI. The CDR3, as DNA: TGTGCCAGCTCCCCGACAAGGGCCGAGCAGTACTTC. It is translated as CASSPTRAEQYF.

In regard to this clone: An end of the junction does not agree with germline; a read error may underlie this. The chain links TRBV28 to TRBJ2-7; the D gene is possibly TRBD1 (6 bases). CDR3 size: 13 residues. CDR1 is MDHEN and CDR2 is SYDVKM in the germline V gene. The CDR3 here is CASRITRDTPSNF. The CDR3 DNA is TGTGCCAGCAGGATAACTCGGGACACCCCCAGTAACTTC.

This sequence joins TRBV15 and TRBJ2-1; tentatively, D is TRBD1 or TRBD2 (5 bases each). This CDR3 spans 16 amino acids. Germline V gene sequence: CDR1 LNHNV, CDR2 YYDKDF (reference sequence). The V and J ends lost 0 bases and 2 bases respectively, with 11 bases between them. DNA for the CDR3: TGTGCCACCAGCAGAGATCCGGGACCCCCCTACAATGAGCAGTTCTTC. Translation: CATSRDPGPPYNEQFF.

CDR3 sequence reads: CASSPGGGLPPEQFF. CDR3 bases: TGTGCCAGCAGCCCCGGAGGGGGACTACCACCTGAGCAGTTCTTC. The chain combines TRBV7-9 with TRBJ2-1, with D possibly TRBD2 on 7 matching bases. The CDR3 has 15 residues. V was pared by 5 bases and J by 9 bases, with 20 bases between. Looked up from germline, CDR1 is SEHNR and CDR2 is FQNEAQ (reference sequence).

Only a few counts were recorded for this clone. This sequence joins TRBV10-3 and TRBJ2-7, with D perhaps matching TRBD1 (6 bases). Germline V CDR1 and CDR2: ENHRY, SYGVKD. The CDR3 spans 14 residues. Deletions cut 11 bases from V and 1 base from J, with 18 bases between. The DNA for the CDR3 is TGTGCCTCCTTAAAAAACAGGGAATCCTACGAGCAGTACTTC. It codes for CASLKNRESYEQYF.

A few counts support this clone. The chain recombines TRBV7-2 with TRBJ2-7, with TRBD2 matching 7 bases. In germline, CDR1 is SGHTA, CDR2 FQGNSA. V was pared by 1 base and J by 9 bases, with 6 bases of the junction left unmatched. The CDR3 has 13 residues. CDR3 coding DNA: TGTGCCAGCAGCTTAGATATAGGACTAGGGCAGTACTTC. Encoded protein: CASSLDIGLGQYF.

The chain uses TRBV28 and TRBJ2-2; no clear D gene. CDR1 and CDR2 from the germline V gene are MDHEN and SYDVKM. This CDR3 comprises 12 residues. With 6 bases removed from V and 8 bases from J, the gap between germline ends came to 10 bases. DNA for the CDR3: TGTGCCAGCAGCTGGGCAGTAGGGGAGCTGTTTTTT. Protein sequence: CASSWAVGELFF.

This clone was counted between two and nine times. V usage is TRBV29-1 and J usage is TRBJ2-7; unclear D gene. Germline-derived CDR1 and CDR2 are SQVTM and ANQGSEA. V lost 7 bases and J 1 base, leaving 11 bases between the germline ends. The CDR3 is 12 amino acids. The CDR3 DNA follows: TGCAGCGCATCGCTGGGGTCCTACGAGCAGTACTTC. Amino acids: CSASLGSYEQYF.

The gene calls are TRBV7-9 and TRBJ1-1, with D uncertain. Germline V CDR1 and CDR2: SEHNR, FQNEAQ (reference sequence). This CDR3 region has 14 residues. V was pared by 8 bases and J by 0 bases, with 13 bases between. CDR3 nucleotides: TGTGCCAGCGGCAGCACGGGTATGAACACTGAAGCTTTCTTT. Encoded protein: CASGSTGMNTEAFF.

The rearrangement uses TRBV18 and TRBJ1-2; 7 nucleotides agree with TRBD1. Germline lookup yields CDR1 KGHSH and CDR2 LQKENI. The CDR3 length is 14 residues. V gave up 4 bases and J gave up 2 bases; unmatched junction bases: 4. The CDR3 here is CASSQEGQNYGYTF. For the CDR3, the DNA is TGTGCCAGCTCACAGGAGGGACAGAACTATGGCTACACCTTC.

CDR3 sequence reads: CASSLAFSGMAGELFF. The CDR3 DNA is TGTGCCAGCAGCTTAGCCTTTAGCGGGATGGCCGGGGAGCTGTTTTTT. This chain connects TRBV7-9 to TRBJ2-2, with 8 positions matching TRBD2. Germline assignment: CDR1 SEHNR and CDR2 FQNEAQ (reference sequence). The junction had 6 bases not matched to a gene; V was cut back by 0 bases and J by 6 bases. The CDR3 has 16 amino acids.

This clone has only a few counts. This chain links TRBV7-2 with TRBJ2-1, with D possibly matching TRBD1 (5 bases). Germline V lookup: CDR1 SGHTA, CDR2 FQGNSA. The V end lost 5 bases, the J end lost 7 bases, and 18 bases lay between the germline ends. The CDR3 is made up of 15 amino acids. CDR3 nucleotide sequence: TGTGCCAGCAGCCCTAGGCCCCAGGGTACGAATGAGCAGTTCTTC. This encodes CASSPRPQGTNEQFF.

The chain couples TRBV10-2 to TRBJ1-5; D may be TRBD1 (6 bases). In germline, CDR1 is WSHSY, CDR2 SAAADI. The CDR3 is 13 residues long. V was clipped by 9 bases and J by 9 bases, with 18 bases between them. CDR3 DNA: TGCGCCAGTTCTAGTGCAGGGGCAGGGCCCCAGCATTTT. It codes for CASSSAGAGPQHF.

This clone was counted a few times. This chain links TRBV7-2 with TRBJ2-7; D remains unclear. CDR3 size: 14 residues. V dropped 2 bases and J dropped 0 bases, with 8 bases sitting between them. CDR1 SGHTA and CDR2 FQGNSA come from the germline V gene. In nucleotides, the CDR3 is TGTGCCAGCAGCTTACTGGCGACCTCCTACGAGCAGTACTTC. Protein sequence: CASSLLATSYEQYF.

For the CDR3, the DNA is TGCGCCAGCCGATACAGGGCTGGAAACACCATATATTTT. Its protein product is CASRYRAGNTIYF. The rearrangement joins TRBV5-1 to TRBJ1-3; TRBD1 might be the D (6 bases). The ends were cut back, 7 bases at V and 2 bases at J, with 10 bases in the middle. Germline V lookup: CDR1 SGHRS, CDR2 YFSETQ. This CDR3 has 13 amino acids.

The J gene is TRBJ1-2, the V gene TRBV18; weak D call: TRBD1 (6 bases). CDR1 KGHSH and CDR2 LQKENI come from the germline V gene. V was trimmed by 4 bases and J by 4 bases, leaving 13 bases between them. The length of the CDR3 is 14 residues. CDR3 sequence reads: CASSLETGPYGYTF. CDR3 in DNA: TGTGCCAGCTCACTCGAGACAGGCCCCTATGGCTACACCTTC.

The V and J genes are TRBV6-5 and TRBJ1-1, with no clear D. CDR1 is MNHEY, CDR2 SVGAGI, per germline. The V end lost 6 bases, the J end lost 8 bases, and 16 bases lay between the germline ends. The CDR3 is 13 residues long. The DNA for the CDR3 is TGTGCCAGCAGATCCACCGCGGCCAGGGAAGCTTTCTTT. Translation gives CASRSTAAREAFF.

The chain carries TRBV15 and TRBJ2-3; D is possibly TRBD2 (6 bases). The CDR3 is 13 amino acids. CDR1 LNHNV and CDR2 YYDKDF come from the germline V gene (reference sequence). V gave up 6 bases and J gave up 1 base, with 8 bases separating them. The CDR3 loop is CATRSSGTDTQYF. The CDR3, as DNA: TGTGCCACCAGATCTAGCGGCACAGATACGCAGTATTTT.

The chain has TRBV7-2 and TRBJ2-7; 9 bases fit TRBD2. J gave up 4 bases and V 5 bases, and 12 bases lay outside the gene matches. The CDR3 loop spans 16 amino acids. Looked up from germline, CDR1 is SGHTA and CDR2 is FQGNSA. This CDR3 reads CASSQGRAGGVYEQYF. The CDR3 DNA is TGTGCCAGCAGCCAGGGTCGAGCGGGAGGTGTGTACGAGCAGTACTTC.

This clone was picked up a small number of times. The gene calls are TRBV11-2 and TRBJ2-7; 10 nucleotides match TRBD1. The junction had 6 bases not matched to a gene; V was cut back by 5 bases and J by 2 bases. The CDR3 loop spans 15 amino acids. Germline V gives CDR1 SGHAT, CDR2 FQNNGV. The CDR3 nucleotides are TGTGCCAGCAGCCCGGACAGGGGGACGGCCTACGAGCAGTACTTC. Translating gives CASSPDRGTAYEQYF. Full variable domain (remainder filled in from reference TRBV11-2 and TRBJ2-7): EAGVAQSPRYKIIEKRQSVAFWCNPISGHATLYWYQQILGQGPKLLIQFQNNGVVDDSQLPKDRFSAERLKGVDSTLKIQPAKLEDSAVYLCASSPDRGTAYEQYFGPGTRLTVT.